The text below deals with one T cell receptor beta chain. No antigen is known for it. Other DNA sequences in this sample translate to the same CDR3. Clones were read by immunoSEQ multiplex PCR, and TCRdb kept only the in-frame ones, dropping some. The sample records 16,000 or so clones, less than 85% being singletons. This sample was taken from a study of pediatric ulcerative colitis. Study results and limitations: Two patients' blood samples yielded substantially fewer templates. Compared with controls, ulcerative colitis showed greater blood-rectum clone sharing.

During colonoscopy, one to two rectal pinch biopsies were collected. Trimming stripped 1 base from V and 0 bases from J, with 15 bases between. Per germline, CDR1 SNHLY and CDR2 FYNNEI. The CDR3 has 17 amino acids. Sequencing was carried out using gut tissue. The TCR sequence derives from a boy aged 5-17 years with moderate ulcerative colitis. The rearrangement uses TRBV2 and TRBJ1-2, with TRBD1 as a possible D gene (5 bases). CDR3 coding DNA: TGTGCCAGCAGTGAAGGGAAGGGGAGTGTTGCTAACTATGGCTACACCTTC. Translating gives CASSEGKGSVANYGYTF.